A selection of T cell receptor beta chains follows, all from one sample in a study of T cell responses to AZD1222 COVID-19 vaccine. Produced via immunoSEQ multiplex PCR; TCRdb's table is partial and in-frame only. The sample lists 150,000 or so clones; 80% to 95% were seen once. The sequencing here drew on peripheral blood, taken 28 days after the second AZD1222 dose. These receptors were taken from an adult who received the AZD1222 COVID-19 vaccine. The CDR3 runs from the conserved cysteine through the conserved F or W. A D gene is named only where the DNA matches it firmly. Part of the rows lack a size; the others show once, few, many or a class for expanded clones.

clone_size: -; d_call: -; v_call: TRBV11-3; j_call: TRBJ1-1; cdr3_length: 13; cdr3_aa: CASSLGANTEAFF; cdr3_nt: TGTGCCAGCAGCTTAGGGGCGAACACTGAAGCTTTCTTT
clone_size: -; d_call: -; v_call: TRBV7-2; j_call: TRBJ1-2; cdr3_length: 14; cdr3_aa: CASSLGGLGYGYTF; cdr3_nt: TGTGCCAGCAGCTTAGGGGGGCTTGGCTATGGCTACACCTTC
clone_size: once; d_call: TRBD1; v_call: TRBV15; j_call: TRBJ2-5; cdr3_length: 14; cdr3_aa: CATSRTGGRETQYF; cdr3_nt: TGTGCCACCAGCAGGACAGGGGGGCGAGAGACCCAGTACTTC
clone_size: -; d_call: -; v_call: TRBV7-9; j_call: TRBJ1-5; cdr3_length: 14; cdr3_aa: CASSLAGAQQPQHF; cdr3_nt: TGTGCCAGCAGCTTAGCGGGAGCGCAGCAGCCCCAGCATTTT
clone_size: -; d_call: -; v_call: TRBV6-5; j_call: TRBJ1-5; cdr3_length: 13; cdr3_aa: CASSYTSGQPQHF; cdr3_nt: TGTGCCAGCAGTTACACTTCTGGCCAGCCCCAGCATTTT
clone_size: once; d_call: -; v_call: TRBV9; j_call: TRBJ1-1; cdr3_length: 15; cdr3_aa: CASSRDTGLHSEAFF; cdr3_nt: TGTGCCAGCAGCCGGGATACAGGTCTTCACTCTGAAGCTTTCTTT
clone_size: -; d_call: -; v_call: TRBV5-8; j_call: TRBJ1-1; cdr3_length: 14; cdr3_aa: CASSLEQVNTEAFF; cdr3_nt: TGTGCCAGCAGCTTGGAACAGGTGAACACTGAAGCTTTCTTT
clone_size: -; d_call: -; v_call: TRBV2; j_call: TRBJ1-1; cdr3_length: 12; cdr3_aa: CASSEWRTEAFF; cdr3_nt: TGTGCCAGCAGTGAATGGCGTACTGAAGCTTTCTTT
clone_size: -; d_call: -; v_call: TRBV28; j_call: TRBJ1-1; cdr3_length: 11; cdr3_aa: CASRDATEAFF; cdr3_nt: TGTGCCAGCAGGGATGCCACTGAAGCTTTCTTT
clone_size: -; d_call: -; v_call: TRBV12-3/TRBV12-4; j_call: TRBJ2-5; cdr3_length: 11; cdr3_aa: CASSLQETQYF; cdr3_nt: TGTGCCAGCAGCTTACAGGAGACCCAGTACTTC
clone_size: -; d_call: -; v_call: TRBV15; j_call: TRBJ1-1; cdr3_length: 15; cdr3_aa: CATSRDQAQPTEAFF; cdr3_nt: TGTGCCACCAGCAGAGATCAGGCACAACCCACTGAAGCTTTCTTT
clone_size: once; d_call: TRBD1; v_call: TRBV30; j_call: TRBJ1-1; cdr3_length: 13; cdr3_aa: CAWCQGGNTEAFF; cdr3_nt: TGTGCCTGGTGCCAGGGGGGGAACACTGAAGCTTTCTTT
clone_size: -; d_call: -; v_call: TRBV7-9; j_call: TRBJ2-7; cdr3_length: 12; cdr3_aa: CASSLDRPEQYF; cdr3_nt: TGTGCCAGCAGCTTAGACCGCCCGGAGCAGTACTTC
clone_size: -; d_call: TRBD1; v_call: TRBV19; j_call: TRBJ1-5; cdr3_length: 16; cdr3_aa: CASSIGGGQGWQPQHF; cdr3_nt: TGTGCCAGTAGTATAGGAGGGGGACAGGGTTGGCAGCCCCAGCATTTT
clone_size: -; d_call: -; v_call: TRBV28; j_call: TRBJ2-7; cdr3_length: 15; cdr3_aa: CASSLEPGSKDEQYF; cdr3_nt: TGTGCCAGCAGTTTAGAACCGGGATCGAAGGACGAGCAGTACTTC
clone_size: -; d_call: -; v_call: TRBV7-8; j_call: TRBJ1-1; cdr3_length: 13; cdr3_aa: CASSITGNTEAFF; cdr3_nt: TGTGCCAGCAGCATTACAGGGAACACTGAAGCTTTCTTT
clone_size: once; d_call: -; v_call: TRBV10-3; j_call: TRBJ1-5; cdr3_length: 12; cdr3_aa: CAISADNQPQHF; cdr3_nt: TGTGCCATCAGCGCGGACAATCAGCCCCAGCATTTT
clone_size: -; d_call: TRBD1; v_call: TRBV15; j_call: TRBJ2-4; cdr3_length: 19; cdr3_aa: CATSRDGISPAGGKNIQYF; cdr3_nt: TGTGCCACCAGCAGAGATGGCATTTCGCCGGCAGGGGGAAAAAACATTCAGTACTTC
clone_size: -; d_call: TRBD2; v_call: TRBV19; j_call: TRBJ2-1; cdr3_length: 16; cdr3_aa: CASSIFQAGGIDEQFF; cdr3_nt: TGTGCCAGTAGTATCTTCCAAGCGGGAGGAATCGATGAGCAGTTCTTC
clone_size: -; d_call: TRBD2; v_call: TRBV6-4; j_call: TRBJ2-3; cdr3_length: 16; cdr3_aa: CASSEGTSGSLDTQYF; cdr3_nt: TGTGCCAGCAGCGAAGGGACTAGCGGGAGTTTGGATACGCAGTATTTT
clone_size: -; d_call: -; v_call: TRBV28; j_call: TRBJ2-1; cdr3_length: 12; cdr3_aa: CASIDTYNEQFF; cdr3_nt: TGTGCCAGCATTGACACCTACAATGAGCAGTTCTTC
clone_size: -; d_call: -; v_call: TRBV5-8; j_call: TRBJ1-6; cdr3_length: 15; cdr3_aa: CASSLGSSYNSPLHF; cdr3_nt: TGTGCCAGCAGCTTAGGGAGCTCCTATAATTCACCCCTCCACTTT
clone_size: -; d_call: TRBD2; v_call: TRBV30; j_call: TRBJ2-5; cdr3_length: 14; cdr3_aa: CAWGLAGAAETQYF; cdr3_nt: TGTGCCTGGGGACTAGCGGGAGCAGCAGAGACCCAGTACTTC
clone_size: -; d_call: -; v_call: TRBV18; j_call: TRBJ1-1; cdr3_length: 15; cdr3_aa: CASSPQGGVGTEAFF; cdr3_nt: TGTGCCAGCTCACCACAGGGTGGGGTAGGCACTGAAGCTTTCTTT
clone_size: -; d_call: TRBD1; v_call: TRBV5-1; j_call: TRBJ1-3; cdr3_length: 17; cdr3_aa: CASSLRQGALSGNTIYF; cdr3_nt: TGCGCCAGCAGCCTACGACAGGGGGCCCTCTCTGGAAACACCATATATTTT